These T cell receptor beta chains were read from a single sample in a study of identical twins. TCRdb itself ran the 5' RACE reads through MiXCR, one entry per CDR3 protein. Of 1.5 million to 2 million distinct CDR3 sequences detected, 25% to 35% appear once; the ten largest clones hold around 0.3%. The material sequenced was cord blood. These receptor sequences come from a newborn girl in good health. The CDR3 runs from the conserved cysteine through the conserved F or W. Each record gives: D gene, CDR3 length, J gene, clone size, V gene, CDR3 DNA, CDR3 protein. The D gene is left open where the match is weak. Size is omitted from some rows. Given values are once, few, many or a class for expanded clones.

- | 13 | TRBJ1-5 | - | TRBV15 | TGTGCCACCAGCAGTCGCAGGGGTCAGCCCCAGCATTTT | CATSSRRGQPQHF
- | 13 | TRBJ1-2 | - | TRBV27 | TGTGCCAGCAGACGGGGAGGGACCTATGGCTACACCTTC | CASRRGGTYGYTF
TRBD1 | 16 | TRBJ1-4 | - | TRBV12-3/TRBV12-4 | TGTGCCAGCAGTTTAGGGACAGGGGGCACTAATGAAAAACTGTTTTTT | CASSLGTGGTNEKLFF
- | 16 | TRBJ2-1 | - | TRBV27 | TGTGCCAGCCGGCTAGAGTCGTCCGGTGCCTACAATGAGCAGTTCTTC | CASRLESSGAYNEQFF
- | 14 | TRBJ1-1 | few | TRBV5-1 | TGCGCCAGCAGCTTGGGGGGCGACACAAAAGAAGCTTTCTTT | CASSLGGDTKEAFF
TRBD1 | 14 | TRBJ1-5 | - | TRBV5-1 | TGCGCCAGCAGCCCCTGGACAGGTGAACAGCCCCAGCATTTT | CASSPWTGEQPQHF
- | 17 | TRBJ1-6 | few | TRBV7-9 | TGTGCCAGCAGCTTTCTGGCGGACAGCTCCTATAATTCACCCCTCCACTTT | CASSFLADSSYNSPLHF
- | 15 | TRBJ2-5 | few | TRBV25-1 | TGTGCCAGCAGTGAAGAGGGGCCCCCTCAAGAGACCCAGTACTTC | CASSEEGPPQETQYF
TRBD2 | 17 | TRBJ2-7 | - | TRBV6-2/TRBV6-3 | TGTGCCAGCAGTTATTCTAGCTTAGCGGGGGCGGCCTACGAGCAGTACTTC | CASSYSSLAGAAYEQYF
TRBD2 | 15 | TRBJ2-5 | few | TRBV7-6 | TGTGCCAGCAGCTTAATGGGACTAAAGGGGGAGACCCAGTACTTC | CASSLMGLKGETQYF
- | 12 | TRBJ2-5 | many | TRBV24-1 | TGTGCCACCAGTGAACTAGGGGGGACCCAGTACTTC | CATSELGGTQYF
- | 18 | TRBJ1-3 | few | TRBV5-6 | TGTGCCAGCAGCCCGTGGGCCTCAAGACTCCTCTCTGGAAACACCATATATTTT | CASSPWASRLLSGNTIYF
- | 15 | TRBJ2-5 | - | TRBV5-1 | TGCGCCAGCAGCTTGTCACCTGGGGTTCAAGGGACCCAGTACTTC | CASSLSPGVQGTQYF
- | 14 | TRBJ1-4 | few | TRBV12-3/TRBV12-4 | TGTGCCAGCAGAATAGGACAGCCCTCGGCAAAACTGTTTTTT | CASRIGQPSAKLFF
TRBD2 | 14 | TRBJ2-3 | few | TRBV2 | TGTGCCAGCACCGGACTAGCGGGTGGAGATACGCAGTATTTT | CASTGLAGGDTQYF